The 21 T cell receptor beta chains below were found in one sample sequenced in a study of shared clonotypes between healthy human individuals. The data were produced by immunoSEQ multiplex PCR, yet TCRdb's version contains in-frame clones alone and is incomplete. The data show 1,400,000 or so clones, approximately 98.5% seen once. Sequenced: naive CD4+ T cells sorted from blood. Indicated subset: CD45RA+ positively selected. The receptors here all came from a man between 25 and 39 years old in good health.

This sequence joins TRBV5-5 and TRBJ1-1; D gene ambiguous. The germline V and J ends were trimmed by 0 bases and 7 bases, with 10 bases remaining between them. The germline V gene encodes CDR1 SGHKS and CDR2 YYEKEE (reference sequence). This CDR3 is 13 amino acids long. CDR3 sequence: CASSLESGFEAFF. The CDR3 DNA reads TGTGCCAGCAGCTTGGAGTCTGGTTTTGAAGCTTTCTTT.

J is TRBJ1-2 and V is TRBV2; D is unresolved. This CDR3 region has 13 residues. Trimming stripped 4 bases from V and 8 bases from J, with 14 bases between. Germline CDR1 SNHLY, CDR2 FYNNEI. DNA for the CDR3: TGTGCCAGCAGTGGTTCGCGTTTCGACGGCTACACCTTC. Protein sequence: CASSGSRFDGYTF.

The J gene is TRBJ1-5, the V gene TRBV6-5; 7 nucleotides match TRBD1. Looked up from germline, CDR1 is MNHEY and CDR2 is SVGAGI. The J segment lost 8 bases and the V segment lost 2 bases, leaving 6 bases of the junction unmatched. CDR3 length equals 14 residues. CDR3 in DNA: TGTGCCAGCAGTTACACAGGGGTGGGAAAGCCCCAGCATTTT. Translation gives CASSYTGVGKPQHF.

The chain recombines TRBV18 with TRBJ2-1; D may be TRBD2 (5 bases). Germline-derived CDR1 and CDR2 are KGHSH and LQKENI. Trimming took off 3 bases at V and 8 bases at J, with 17 bases between the two ends. The CDR3 length is 15 residues. As DNA, the CDR3 is TGTGCCAGCTCACCCCTAAGTAAACTAGACTATGAGCAGTTCTTC. This codes for CASSPLSKLDYEQFF. Combining the CDR3 with reference TRBV18 and TRBJ2-1 gives the whole variable domain NAGVMQNPRHLVRRRGQEARLRCSPMKGHSHVYWYRQLPEEGLKFMVYLQKENIIDESGMPKERFSAEFPKEGPSILRIQQVVRGDSAAYFCASSPLSKLDYEQFFGPGTRLTVL.

This clone has only one observation. This chain links TRBV18 with TRBJ1-1; D is unresolved. Trimming cost V 4 bases and J 3 bases, with 12 bases left between them. Germline lookup yields CDR1 KGHSH and CDR2 LQKENI. The CDR3 runs 14 residues. CDR3: CASSQEVRDTEAFF. CDR3 nucleotide sequence: TGTGCCAGCTCACAGGAGGTTCGGGACACTGAAGCTTTCTTT.

The chain carries TRBV9 and TRBJ2-1; 11 bases fit TRBD2. The CDR3 extends over 17 amino acids. Germline CDR1 reads SGDLS; CDR2 reads YYNGEE. Losses at the gene ends were 3 bases for V and 0 bases for J; bases not matched to a gene: 5. As DNA, the CDR3 is TGTGCCAGCAGCGGAAGACTAGCGGGGCCCTCCTACAATGAGCAGTTCTTC. The encoded protein is CASSGRLAGPSYNEQFF.

This clone has just one count. The rearrangement uses TRBV9 and TRBJ2-5; 7 bases are shared with TRBD2. The J segment lost 3 bases and the V segment lost 4 bases, leaving 6 bases of the junction unmatched. This CDR3 spans 14 amino acids. The germline V gene encodes CDR1 SGDLS and CDR2 YYNGEE. The DNA for the CDR3 is TGTGCCAGCAGCAAATCTAGCGGTAAAGAGACCCAGTACTTC. It yields the protein CASSKSSGKETQYF. The full variable domain, with the rest looked up from reference TRBV9 and TRBJ2-5, is DSGVTQTPKHLITATGQRVTLRCSPRSGDLSVYWYQQSLDQGLQFLIQYYNGEERAKGNILERFSAQQFPDLHSELNLSSLELGDSALYFCASSKSSGKETQYFGPGTRLLVL.

The chain has TRBV6-6 and TRBJ2-7; 8 nucleotides agree with TRBD2. The ends lost 7 bases at V and 3 bases at J; junction bases unmatched: 5. The CDR3 has 13 residues. Germline lookup yields CDR1 MNHNY and CDR2 SVGAGI (reference sequence). The CDR3 coding sequence is TGTGCCAGCAAGTTAGCGGGAAACTACGAGCAGTACTTC. It is translated as CASKLAGNYEQYF.

This chain links TRBV10-1 with TRBJ1-3; possible D gene TRBD1, 5 bases. The CDR3 sequence is 13 residues long. Trimming removed 4 bases at V and 4 bases at J, with 8 bases between. Per germline, CDR1 WNHNN and CDR2 SYGVQD (reference sequence). Here the CDR3 reads CASSGGVGNTIYF. Written as DNA, the CDR3 is TGCGCCAGCAGTGGAGGGGTCGGAAACACCATATATTTT.

A word on this clone: The same CDR3 can be traced to other DNA sequences in this sample. The chain links TRBV29-1 to TRBJ2-7, with TRBD1 as a possible D gene (5 bases). Trimming removed 6 bases at V and 1 base at J, with 10 bases between. Per the germline V gene, CDR1 is SQVTM and CDR2 is ANQGSEA. The CDR3 extends over 12 amino acids. Written as DNA, the CDR3 is TGCAGCGTCGGAACAGGATCCTACGAGCAGTACTTC. Translating it yields CSVGTGSYEQYF.

The chain employs TRBV7-2 and TRBJ2-7; TRBD1 matches at 7 bases. Germline trimming cut 5 bases from V and 1 base from J; bases unmatched to any gene: 8. This CDR3 is 15 amino acids long. The germline V gene has CDR1 SGHTA and CDR2 FQGNSA. CDR3 bases: TGTGCCAGCAGCCTCCAGGGGGTTGGTTCCTACGAGCAGTACTTC. Protein product: CASSLQGVGSYEQYF.

The CDR3 DNA reads TGTGCCAGCGGGGGGGCTAATGAAAAACTGTTTTTT. Protein product: CASGGANEKLFF. V gene TRBV7-9 combines with J gene TRBJ1-4; tentative D call: TRBD1 (5 bases). This CDR3 has 12 amino acids. Deletions cut 8 bases from V and 3 bases from J, with 7 bases between. The germline gives CDR1 SEHNR, CDR2 FQNEAQ (reference sequence). The complete variable domain, with remaining parts taken from reference TRBV7-9 and TRBJ1-4, reads DTGVSQNPRHKITKRGQNVTFRCDPISEHNRLYWYRQTLGQGPEFLTYFQNEAQLEKSRLLSDRFSAERPKGSFSTLEIQRTEQGDSAMYLCASGGANEKLFFGSGTQLSVL.

The CDR3 loop is CASSPSSSGSWEQYF. As DNA, the CDR3 is TGTGCCAGCTCACCAAGCAGTAGCGGGAGTTGGGAGCAGTACTTC. This chain joins TRBV18 and TRBJ2-7, with TRBD2 matching 9 bases. Germline V gives CDR1 KGHSH, CDR2 LQKENI. V was clipped by 2 bases and J by 7 bases; unmatched bases: 9. The length of the CDR3 is 15 residues.

This chain uses TRBV5-1 with TRBJ2-1; the D is unclear. Germline V gene sequence: CDR1 SGHRS, CDR2 YFSETQ. V gave up 5 bases and J gave up 0 bases, with 9 bases separating them. The CDR3 has 14 residues. The CDR3 here is CASRSVSSYNEQFF. The CDR3 DNA reads TGCGCCAGCAGATCAGTTAGCTCCTACAATGAGCAGTTCTTC.

The gene calls are TRBV12-5 and TRBJ2-3; TRBD1 matches at 8 bases. Germline trimming cut 4 bases from V and 6 bases from J; bases unmatched to any gene: 9. This CDR3 is 15 amino acids long. Germline V lookup: CDR1 LGHNT, CDR2 FRNRAP. The CDR3 coding sequence is TGTGCTAGTGGTTCACAGGGGGGAAGGAGTGATACGCAGTATTTT. It encodes CASGSQGGRSDTQYF.

The chain employs TRBV7-9 and TRBJ1-4, with D tentatively TRBD1 (5 bases). V lost 7 bases to trimming and J lost 8 bases, with 23 bases between them. Germline-derived CDR1 and CDR2 are SEHNR and FQNEAQ (reference sequence). This CDR3 region has 16 residues. The CDR3 DNA reads as TGTGCCAGCAACGAACTCAAAGGTCCGGGGGAAGAAAAACTGTTTTTT. Its translation: CASNELKGPGEEKLFF.

This chain links TRBV4-2 with TRBJ2-2, with 7 bases aligning to TRBD2. The V and J ends lost 3 bases and 9 bases, in that order; junction bases with no gene match: 10. Germline V gene data show CDR1 as LGHNA and CDR2 as YNFKEQ. The CDR3 covers 15 residues. DNA of the CDR3: TGTGCCAGCAGCCAGGATTGGCGGCGGGAGAGGGAGCTGTTTTTT. Protein sequence: CASSQDWRRERELFF.

The V call is TRBV19, the J call TRBJ2-7; 9 bases are shared with TRBD1. In germline, CDR1 is LNHDA, CDR2 SQIVND (reference sequence). The CDR3 contains 15 residues. The V and J ends lost 4 bases and 2 bases, in that order; junction bases with no gene match: 6. CDR3 amino acids: CASSTTGGRTYEQYF. The CDR3 region has the DNA TGTGCCAGTAGTACCACAGGGGGCAGGACCTACGAGCAGTACTTC.

The chain combines TRBV10-3 with TRBJ2-1; 9 bases are a match to TRBD1. V trimming: 11 bases; J trimming: 2 bases; junction bases outside the gene matches: 7. This CDR3 has 14 residues. The germline V gene encodes CDR1 ENHRY and CDR2 SYGVKD. CDR3 residues: CAVSRDRAYNEQFF. The DNA for the CDR3 is TGTGCCGTAAGTCGGGACAGGGCCTACAATGAGCAGTTCTTC.

V and J are TRBV5-5 and TRBJ1-2; D not resolved. The CDR3 runs to 13 residues. The germline CDR1 and CDR2 sequences are SGHKS and YYEKEE (reference sequence). V lost 4 bases and J 2 bases, leaving 9 bases between the germline ends. The DNA of the CDR3 is TGTGCCAGCAGCCTCCCTGCGAACTATGGCTACACCTTC. It specifies CASSLPANYGYTF.

V is TRBV5-1 and J is TRBJ2-7; 7 bases map to TRBD1. Germline V gives CDR1 SGHRS, CDR2 YFSETQ. The CDR3 spans 14 residues. V was pared by 4 bases and J by 3 bases, with 7 bases of the junction left unmatched. The CDR3 region is CASSAKGAGYEQYF. DNA of the CDR3: TGCGCCAGCAGCGCAAAGGGGGCAGGCTACGAGCAGTACTTC.